This TCR beta chain came from a study of immune evolution from preneoplasia to lung adenocarcinoma. The protocol was immunoSEQ multiplex PCR, while the TCRdb copy is restricted to in-frame clones and leaves out a portion. Of under 11,000 clones listed, 60% to 85% are singletons. CDR3 size: 15 residues. CDR1 SGHAT and CDR2 FQNNGV come from the germline V gene. Trimming pared 5 bases from V and 4 bases from J, leaving 17 bases between. This chain connects TRBV11-2 to TRBJ1-2; D may be TRBD1 (5 bases). The sample consisted of FFPE minimally invasive lung adenocarcinoma tissue. The receptor comes from a person aged 55-79 years with lung adenocarcinoma. This chain's CDR3 is CASSPGGGSPYGYTF. Written as DNA, the CDR3 is TGTGCCAGCAGCCCGGGTGGGGGGTCCCCCTATGGCTACACCTTC.